These 4 T cell receptor beta chains originate from one sample sequenced in a study of blood T cell repertoires in COVID-19. Here immunoSEQ multiplex PCR was the method, and the copy in TCRdb shows in-frame clones only, minus some. Among around 220,000 clones listed, approximately 84% were seen once. The sample consisted of peripheral blood. Receptors were obtained from a man aged 50-59 years with acute or convalescent COVID-19.

In this sample, this clone turned up a few times. The chain carries TRBV2 and TRBJ1-5; perhaps TRBD1 as D (5 bases). Germline V gene sequence: CDR1 SNHLY, CDR2 FYNNEI. Deletions cut 0 bases from V and 6 bases from J, with 12 bases between. This CDR3 is 15 amino acids long. CDR3 in DNA: TGTGCCAGCAGTGAAGCCCGCCAGGGTGTTCAGCCCCAGCATTTT. It is translated as CASSEARQGVQPQHF. The variable domain in full, completed from reference TRBV2 and TRBJ1-5, reads EPEVTQTPSHQVTQMGQEVILRCVPISNHLYFYWYRQILGQKVEFLVSFYNNEISEKSEIFDDQFSVERPDGSNFTLKIRSTKLEDSAMYFCASSEARQGVQPQHFGDGTRLSIL.

The chain recombines TRBV6-5 with TRBJ1-1, with 8 positions matching TRBD1. J was trimmed by 4 bases and V by 5 bases; bases with no gene match: 9. This CDR3 spans 15 amino acids. Germline CDR1 and CDR2: MNHEY and SVGAGI. CDR3 residues: CASSTFRGRVTEAFF. CDR3 nucleotide sequence: TGTGCCAGCAGTACCTTCAGGGGGCGGGTCACTGAAGCTTTCTTT.

V gene TRBV19 combines with J gene TRBJ1-6, with TRBD1 as a possible D gene (6 bases). The V and J ends lost 9 bases and 6 bases respectively, with 12 bases between them. This CDR3 comprises 13 residues. Germline CDR1 LNHDA, CDR2 SQIVND (reference sequence). CDR3 loop: CASMTGPNSPLHF. The CDR3 nucleotides read TGTGCCAGCATGACAGGACCTAATTCACCCCTCCACTTT.

This clone was counted a single time. The chain uses TRBV7-3 and TRBJ2-3; tentatively, D is TRBD2 (5 bases). Per germline, CDR1 SGHTA and CDR2 FQGTGA. The V gene lost 1 base and the J gene lost 1 base, with 6 bases spanning the gap. The CDR3 runs to 14 residues. The CDR3 sequence is CASSLNGGTDTQYF. The CDR3 region has the DNA TGTGCCAGCAGCTTAAACGGGGGCACAGATACGCAGTATTTT.